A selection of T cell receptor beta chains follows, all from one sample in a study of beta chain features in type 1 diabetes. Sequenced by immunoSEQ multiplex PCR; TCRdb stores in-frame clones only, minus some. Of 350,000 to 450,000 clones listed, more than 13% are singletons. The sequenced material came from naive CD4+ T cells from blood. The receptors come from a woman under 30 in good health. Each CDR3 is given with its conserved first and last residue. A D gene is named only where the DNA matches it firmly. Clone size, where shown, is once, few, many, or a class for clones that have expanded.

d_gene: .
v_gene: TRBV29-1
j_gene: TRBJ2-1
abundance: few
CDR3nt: TGCAGCGTTGTTGTTAGCTTAGGAGGGTATCGATACAATGAGCAGTTCTTC
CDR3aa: CSVVVSLGGYRYNEQFF

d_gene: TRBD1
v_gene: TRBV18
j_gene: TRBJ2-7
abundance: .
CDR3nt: TGTGCCAGCTCACCGGGACAGTCCTACGAGCAGTACTTC
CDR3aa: CASSPGQSYEQYF

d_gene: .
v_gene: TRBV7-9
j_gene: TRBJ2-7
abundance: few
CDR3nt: TGTGCCAGCAGCTTTGTAGCAGGGAACGAGCAGTACTTC
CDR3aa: CASSFVAGNEQYF

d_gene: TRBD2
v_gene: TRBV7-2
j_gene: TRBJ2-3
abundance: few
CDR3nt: TGTGCCAGCAGTCCGGGACTAGCGGGGGGGAATACGCAGTATTTT
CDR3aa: CASSPGLAGGNTQYF

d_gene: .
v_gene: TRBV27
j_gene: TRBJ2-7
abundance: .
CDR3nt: TGTGCCAGCAGACCCCGTGGGGCGGCCCACGAGCAGTACTTC
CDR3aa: CASRPRGAAHEQYF

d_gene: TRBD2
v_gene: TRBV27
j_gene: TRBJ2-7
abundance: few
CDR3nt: TGTGCCAGCAGACGTAGCGGGAGTGGATACGAGCAGTACTTC
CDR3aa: CASRRSGSGYEQYF

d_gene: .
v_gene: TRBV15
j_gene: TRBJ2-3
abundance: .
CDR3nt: TGTGCCACCAGCAGTTCTCCGTCCGGAGTTAGCACAGATACGCAGTATTTT
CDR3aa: CATSSSPSGVSTDTQYF

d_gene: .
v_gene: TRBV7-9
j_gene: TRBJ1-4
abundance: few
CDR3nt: TGTGCCAGCAGCTTAGACCTCCGGGGGGCAGGTGAAAAACTGTTTTTT
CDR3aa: CASSLDLRGAGEKLFF

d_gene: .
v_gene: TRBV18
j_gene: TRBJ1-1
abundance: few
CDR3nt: TGTGCCAGCTCACCCGGAGGACTAAGGAACACTGAAGCTTTCTTT
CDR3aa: CASSPGGLRNTEAFF

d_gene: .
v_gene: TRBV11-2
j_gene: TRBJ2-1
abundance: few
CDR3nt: TGTGCCAGCAGCTCCTTTGGTGCCTACCATAATGAGCAGTTCTTC
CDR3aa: CASSSFGAYHNEQFF

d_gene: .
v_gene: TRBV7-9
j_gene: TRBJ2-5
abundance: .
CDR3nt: TGTGCCAGCAGCTTACTCGCTGGCAGCCAAGAGACCCAGTACTTC
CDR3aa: CASSLLAGSQETQYF

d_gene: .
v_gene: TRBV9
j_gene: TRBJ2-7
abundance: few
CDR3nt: TGTGCCAGCAGCGTAGCTACCGGCGGGGCAAGCTACGAGCAGTACTTC
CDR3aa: CASSVATGGASYEQYF

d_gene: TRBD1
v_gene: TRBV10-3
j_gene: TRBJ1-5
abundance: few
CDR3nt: TGTGCCATCAAGGGGGACAGGGGGAGTCAGCCCCAGCATTTT
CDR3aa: CAIKGDRGSQPQHF

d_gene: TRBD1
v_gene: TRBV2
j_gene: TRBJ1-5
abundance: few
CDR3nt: TGTGCCAGCAGCCCTAACAGGGGAAATCAGCCCCAGCATTTT
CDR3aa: CASSPNRGNQPQHF

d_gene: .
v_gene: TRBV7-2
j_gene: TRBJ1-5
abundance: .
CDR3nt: TGTGCCAGCAGTCAGGCGGGGGGTCAGCCCCAGCATTTT
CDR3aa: CASSQAGGQPQHF

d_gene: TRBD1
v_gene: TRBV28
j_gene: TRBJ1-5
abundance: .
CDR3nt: TGTGCCAGCAGTTCCGCAGGGGGCCATCAGCCCCAGCATTTT
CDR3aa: CASSSAGGHQPQHF

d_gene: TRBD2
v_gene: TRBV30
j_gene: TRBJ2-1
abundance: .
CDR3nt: TGTGCCTGGAGTGCACTGGGGCTTAAGCGGGAGGAAATCGGGGAGGATGAGCAGTTCTTC
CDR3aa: CAWSALGLKREEIGEDEQFF

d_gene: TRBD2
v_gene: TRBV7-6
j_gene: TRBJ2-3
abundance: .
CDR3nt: TGTGCCAGCAGCTTAGGAGCTAGCGGGATTTCTACAGATACGCAGTATTTT
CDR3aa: CASSLGASGISTDTQYF

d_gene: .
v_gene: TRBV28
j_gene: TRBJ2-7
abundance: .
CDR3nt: TGTGCCAGTGCTGCTCTGAGCTACGAGCAGTACTTC
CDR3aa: CASAALSYEQYF

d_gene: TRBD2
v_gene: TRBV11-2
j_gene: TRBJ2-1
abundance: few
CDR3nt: TGTGCCAGCAGTTCGGGACTAGCGGGAGCTGAGCAGTTCTTC
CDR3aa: CASSSGLAGAEQFF

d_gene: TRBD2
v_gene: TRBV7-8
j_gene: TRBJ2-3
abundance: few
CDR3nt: TGTGCCAGCAGCCAAGGAATTGTACTAGCGGGAGGACCCATTGATACGCAGTATTTT
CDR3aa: CASSQGIVLAGGPIDTQYF

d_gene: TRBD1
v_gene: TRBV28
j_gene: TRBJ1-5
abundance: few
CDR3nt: TGTGCCAGCCGTCCCCCGACAGGGCCTCAGCCCCAGCATTTT
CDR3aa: CASRPPTGPQPQHF

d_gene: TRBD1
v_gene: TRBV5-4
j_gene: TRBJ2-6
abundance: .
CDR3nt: TGTGCCAGCAGCTTGGTCGGACAGGGGGCGCGGGGGGCCAACGTCCTGACTTTC
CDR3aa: CASSLVGQGARGANVLTF

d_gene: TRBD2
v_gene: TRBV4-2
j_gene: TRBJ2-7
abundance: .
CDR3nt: TGTGCCAGCAGCCAAGAGGGGGGGTACTACGAGCAGTACTTC
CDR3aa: CASSQEGGYYEQYF

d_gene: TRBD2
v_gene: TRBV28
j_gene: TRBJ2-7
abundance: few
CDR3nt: TGTGCCAGCAGTTTAGGGACTAGCGGGAGAGTCGAGCAGTACTTC
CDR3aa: CASSLGTSGRVEQYF

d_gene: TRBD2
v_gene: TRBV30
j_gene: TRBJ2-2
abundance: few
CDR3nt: TGTGCCTGGACCAGCGGGATGAACACCGGGGAGCTGTTTTTT
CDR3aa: CAWTSGMNTGELFF

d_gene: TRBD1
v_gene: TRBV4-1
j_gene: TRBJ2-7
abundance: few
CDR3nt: TGCGCCAGCAGCCTGGGACAGGGGGCCGACTACGAGCAGTACTTC
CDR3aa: CASSLGQGADYEQYF

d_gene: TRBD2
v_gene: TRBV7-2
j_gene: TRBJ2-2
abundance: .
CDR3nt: TGTGCCAGCAGCGCTCATTCAACGACTAGCGGATACGCCGGGGAGCTGTTTTTT
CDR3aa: CASSAHSTTSGYAGELFF

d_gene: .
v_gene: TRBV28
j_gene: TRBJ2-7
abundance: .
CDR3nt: TGTGCCAGTACCGGGACTTTTACGTACGAGCAGTACTTC
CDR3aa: CASTGTFTYEQYF

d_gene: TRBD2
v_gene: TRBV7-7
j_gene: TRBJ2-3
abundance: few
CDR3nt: TGTGCCAGCAGCTTATCCCCTAGCGGGAGGACAGATACGCAGTATTTT
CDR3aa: CASSLSPSGRTDTQYF

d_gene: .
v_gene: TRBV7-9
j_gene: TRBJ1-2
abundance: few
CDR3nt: TGTGCCAGCAGCTTAGGGGTAGCCAACTATGGCTACACCTTC
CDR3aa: CASSLGVANYGYTF

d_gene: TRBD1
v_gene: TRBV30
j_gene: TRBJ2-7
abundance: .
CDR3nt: TGTGCCTGGAGTCGGGGACAGGGTGGGGAGCAGTACTTC
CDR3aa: CAWSRGQGGEQYF

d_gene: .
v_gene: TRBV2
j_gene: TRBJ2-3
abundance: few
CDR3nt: TGTGCCAGCAGTGAACGGGGGGCTCGCACAGATACGCAGTATTTT
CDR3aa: CASSERGARTDTQYF

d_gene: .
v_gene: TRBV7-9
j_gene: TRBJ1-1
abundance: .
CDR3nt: TGTGCCAGCAGCTTAGAAGGCAGGTTGAACACTGAAGCTTTCTTT
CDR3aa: CASSLEGRLNTEAFF

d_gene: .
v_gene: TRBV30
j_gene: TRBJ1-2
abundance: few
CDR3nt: TGTGCCTGGAGTGGGCGGCCTCCCCATGGCTACACCTTC
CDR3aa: CAWSGRPPHGYTF

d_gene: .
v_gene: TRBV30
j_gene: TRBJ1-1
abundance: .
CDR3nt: TGTGCCTGGAATCCATTAGAGAACACTGAAGCTTTCTTT
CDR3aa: CAWNPLENTEAFF

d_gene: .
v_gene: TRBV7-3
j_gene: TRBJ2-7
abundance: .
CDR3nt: TGTGCCAGCAGAATAGGGGGGGGCCCGACCTACGAGCAGTACTTC
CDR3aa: CASRIGGGPTYEQYF

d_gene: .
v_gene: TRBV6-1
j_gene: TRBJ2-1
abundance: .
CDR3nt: TGTGCCAGCAGTGACCCGGGATCTGGCTCCTACAATGAGCAGTTCTTC
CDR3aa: CASSDPGSGSYNEQFF

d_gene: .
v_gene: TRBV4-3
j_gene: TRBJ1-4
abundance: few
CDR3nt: TGCGCCAGCAGCCAAGGGGAGGGAGTCAATGAAAAACTGTTTTTT
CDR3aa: CASSQGEGVNEKLFF

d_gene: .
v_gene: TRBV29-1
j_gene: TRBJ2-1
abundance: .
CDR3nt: TGCAGCGTTGCAACTAGTTACAATGAGCAGTTCTTC
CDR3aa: CSVATSYNEQFF

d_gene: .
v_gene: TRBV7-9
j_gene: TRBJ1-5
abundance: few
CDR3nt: TGTGCCAGCAGCTTAGCGAAGGGAGGTCATCGGCAGCCCCAGCATTTT
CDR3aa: CASSLAKGGHRQPQHF